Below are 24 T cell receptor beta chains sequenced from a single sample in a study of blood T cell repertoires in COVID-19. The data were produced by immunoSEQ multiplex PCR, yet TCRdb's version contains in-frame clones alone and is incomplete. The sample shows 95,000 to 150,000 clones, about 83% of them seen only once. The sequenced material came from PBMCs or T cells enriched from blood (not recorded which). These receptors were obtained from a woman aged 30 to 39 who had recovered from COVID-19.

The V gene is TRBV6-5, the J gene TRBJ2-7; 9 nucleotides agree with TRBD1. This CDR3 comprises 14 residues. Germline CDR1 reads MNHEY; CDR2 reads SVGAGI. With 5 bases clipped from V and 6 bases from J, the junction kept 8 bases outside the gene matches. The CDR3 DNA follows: TGTGCCAGCAGTCGACAGGGGGGTTCCCTCGAGCAGTACTTC. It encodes CASSRQGGSLEQYF.

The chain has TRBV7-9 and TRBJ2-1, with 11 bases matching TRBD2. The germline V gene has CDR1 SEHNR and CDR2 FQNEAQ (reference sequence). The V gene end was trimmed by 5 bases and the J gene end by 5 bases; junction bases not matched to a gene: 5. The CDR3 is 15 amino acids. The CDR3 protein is CASSPTGLADNEQFF. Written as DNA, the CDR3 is TGTGCCAGCAGCCCCACGGGACTAGCGGACAATGAGCAGTTCTTC.

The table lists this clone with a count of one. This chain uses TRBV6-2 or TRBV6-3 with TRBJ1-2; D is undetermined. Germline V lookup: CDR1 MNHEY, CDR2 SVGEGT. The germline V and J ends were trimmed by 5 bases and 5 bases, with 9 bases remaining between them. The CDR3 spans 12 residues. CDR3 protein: CASSQTPYGYTF. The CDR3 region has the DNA TGTGCCAGCAGTCAAACACCTTATGGCTACACCTTC.

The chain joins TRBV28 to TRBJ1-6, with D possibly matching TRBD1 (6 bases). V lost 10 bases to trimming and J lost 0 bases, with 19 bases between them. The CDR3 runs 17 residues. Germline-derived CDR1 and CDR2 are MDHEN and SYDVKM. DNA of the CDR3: TGTGCCACCACGCGGCAGGGAGGGGGCTCCTATAATTCACCCCTCCACTTT. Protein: CATTRQGGGSYNSPLHF.

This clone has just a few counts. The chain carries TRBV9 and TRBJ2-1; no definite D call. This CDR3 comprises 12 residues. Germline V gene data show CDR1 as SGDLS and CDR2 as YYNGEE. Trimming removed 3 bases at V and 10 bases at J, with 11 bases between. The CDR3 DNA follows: TGTGCCAGCAGCGCGCAATCTCGGGAGCAGTTCTTC. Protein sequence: CASSAQSREQFF.

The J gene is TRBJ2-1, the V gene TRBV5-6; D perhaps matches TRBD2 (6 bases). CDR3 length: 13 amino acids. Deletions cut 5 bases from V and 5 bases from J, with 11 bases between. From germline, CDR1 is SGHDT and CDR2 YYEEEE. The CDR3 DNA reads TGTGCCAGCAGGCTAGCGACCGACAATGAGCAGTTCTTC. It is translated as CASRLATDNEQFF. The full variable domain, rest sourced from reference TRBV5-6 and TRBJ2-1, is DAGVTQSPTHLIKTRGQQVTLRCSPKSGHDTVSWYQQALGQGPQFIFQYYEEEERQRGNFPDRFSGHQFPNYSSELNVNALLLGDSALYLCASRLATDNEQFFGPGTRLTVL.

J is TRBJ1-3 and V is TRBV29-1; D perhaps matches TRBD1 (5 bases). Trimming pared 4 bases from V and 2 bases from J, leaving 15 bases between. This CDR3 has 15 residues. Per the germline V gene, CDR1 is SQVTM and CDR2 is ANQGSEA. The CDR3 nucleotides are TGCAGCGTTGCGGGGGGGGTATCAGCTGGAAACACCATATATTTT. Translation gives CSVAGGVSAGNTIYF.

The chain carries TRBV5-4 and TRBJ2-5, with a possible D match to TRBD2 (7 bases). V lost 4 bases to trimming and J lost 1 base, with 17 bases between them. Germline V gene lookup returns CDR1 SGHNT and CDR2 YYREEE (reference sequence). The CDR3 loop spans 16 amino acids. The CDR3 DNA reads TGTGCCAGCAGCATCAACCATAGGGGGGGCCAAGAGACCCAGTACTTC. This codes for CASSINHRGGQETQYF.

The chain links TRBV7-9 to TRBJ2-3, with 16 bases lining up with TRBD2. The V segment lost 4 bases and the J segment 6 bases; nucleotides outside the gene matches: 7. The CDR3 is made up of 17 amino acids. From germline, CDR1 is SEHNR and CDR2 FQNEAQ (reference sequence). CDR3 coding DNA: TGTGCCAGCAGCTATGTCCCGGGACTAGCGGGAGGGGATACGCAGTATTTT. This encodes CASSYVPGLAGGDTQYF. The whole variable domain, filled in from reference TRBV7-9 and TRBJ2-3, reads DTGVSQNPRHKITKRGQNVTFRCDPISEHNRLYWYRQTLGQGPEFLTYFQNEAQLEKSRLLSDRFSAERPKGSFSTLEIQRTEQGDSAMYLCASSYVPGLAGGDTQYFGPGTRLTVL.

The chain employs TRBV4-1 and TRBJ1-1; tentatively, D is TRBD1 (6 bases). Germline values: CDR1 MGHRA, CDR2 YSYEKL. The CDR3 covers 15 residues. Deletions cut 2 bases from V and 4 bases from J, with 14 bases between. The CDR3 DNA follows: TGCGCCAGCAGCCAACACTCAGGGGTTCCCACTGAAGCTTTCTTT. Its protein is CASSQHSGVPTEAFF.

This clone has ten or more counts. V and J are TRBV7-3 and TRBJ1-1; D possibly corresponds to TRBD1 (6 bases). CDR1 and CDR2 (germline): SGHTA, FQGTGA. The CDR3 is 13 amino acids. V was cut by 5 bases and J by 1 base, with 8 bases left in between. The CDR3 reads CASSTGTNTEAFF. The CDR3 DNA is TGTGCCAGCAGCACAGGGACGAACACTGAAGCTTTCTTT. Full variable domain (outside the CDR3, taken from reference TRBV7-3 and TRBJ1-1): GAGVSQTPSNKVTEKGKYVELRCDPISGHTALYWYRQSLGQGPEFLIYFQGTGAADDSGLPNDRFFAVRPEGSVSTLKIQRTERGDSAVYLCASSTGTNTEAFFGQGTRLTVV.

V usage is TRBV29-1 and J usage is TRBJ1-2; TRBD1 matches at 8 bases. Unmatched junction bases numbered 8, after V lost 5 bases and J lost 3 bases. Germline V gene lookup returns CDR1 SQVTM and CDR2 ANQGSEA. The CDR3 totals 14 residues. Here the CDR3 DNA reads TGCAGCGTTTGGAGGGCAGGGGGCTACTATGGCTACACCTTC. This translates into CSVWRAGGYYGYTF. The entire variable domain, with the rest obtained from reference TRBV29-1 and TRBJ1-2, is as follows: SAVISQKPSRDICQRGTSLTIQCQVDSQVTMMFWYRQQPGQSLTLIATANQGSEATYESGFVIDKFPISRPNLTFSTLTVSNMSPEDSSIYLCSVWRAGGYYGYTFGSGTRLTVV.

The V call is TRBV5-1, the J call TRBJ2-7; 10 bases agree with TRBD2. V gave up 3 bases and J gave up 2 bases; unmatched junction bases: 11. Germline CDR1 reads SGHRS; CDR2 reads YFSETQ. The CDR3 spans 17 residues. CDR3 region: CASSSRASGSQTYEQYF. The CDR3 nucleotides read TGCGCCAGCAGCTCCCGGGCTAGCGGGAGCCAGACCTACGAGCAGTACTTC.

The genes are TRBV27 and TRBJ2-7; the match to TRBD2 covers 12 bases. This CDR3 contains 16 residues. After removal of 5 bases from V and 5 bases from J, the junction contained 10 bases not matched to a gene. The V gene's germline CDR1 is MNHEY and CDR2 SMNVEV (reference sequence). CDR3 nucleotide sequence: TGTGCCAGCAGTCCCCTCACTAGCGGGAGGCGGAACGAGCAGTACTTC. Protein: CASSPLTSGRRNEQYF.

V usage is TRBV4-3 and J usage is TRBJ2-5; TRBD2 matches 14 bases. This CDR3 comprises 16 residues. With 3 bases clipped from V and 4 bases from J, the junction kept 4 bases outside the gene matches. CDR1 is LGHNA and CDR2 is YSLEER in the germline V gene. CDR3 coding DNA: TGCGCCAGCAGCCAGATAGGACTAGCGGGGGGAGAGACCCAGTACTTC. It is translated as CASSQIGLAGGETQYF.

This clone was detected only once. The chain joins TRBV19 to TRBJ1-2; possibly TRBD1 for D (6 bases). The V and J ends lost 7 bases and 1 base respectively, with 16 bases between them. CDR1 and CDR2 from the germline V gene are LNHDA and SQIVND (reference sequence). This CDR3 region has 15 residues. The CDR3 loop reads CASTLRGHVNYGYTF. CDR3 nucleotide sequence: TGTGCCAGTACCTTAAGGGGACACGTTAACTATGGCTACACCTTC.

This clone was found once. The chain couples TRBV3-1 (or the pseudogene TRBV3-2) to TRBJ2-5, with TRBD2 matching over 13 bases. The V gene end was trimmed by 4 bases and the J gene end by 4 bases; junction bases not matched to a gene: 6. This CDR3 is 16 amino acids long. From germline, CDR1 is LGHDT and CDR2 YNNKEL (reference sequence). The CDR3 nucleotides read TGTGCCAGCAGCCCCCTGGGACTAGCGGGATCAGAGACCCAGTACTTC. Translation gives CASSPLGLAGSETQYF.

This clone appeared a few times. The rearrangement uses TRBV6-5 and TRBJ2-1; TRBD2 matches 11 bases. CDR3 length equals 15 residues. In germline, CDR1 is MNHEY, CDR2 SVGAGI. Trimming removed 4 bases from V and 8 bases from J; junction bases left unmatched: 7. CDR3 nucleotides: TGTGCCAGCAGTTCCCCCGGGACTAGCGGCTATGAGCAGTTCTTC. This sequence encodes CASSSPGTSGYEQFF.

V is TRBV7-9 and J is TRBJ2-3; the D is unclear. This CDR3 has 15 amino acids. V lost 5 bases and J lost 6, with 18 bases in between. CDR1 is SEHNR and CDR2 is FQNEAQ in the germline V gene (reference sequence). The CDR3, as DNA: TGTGCCAGCAGCCGTGGGCAGTTCCGGTCCGATACGCAGTATTTT. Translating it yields CASSRGQFRSDTQYF.

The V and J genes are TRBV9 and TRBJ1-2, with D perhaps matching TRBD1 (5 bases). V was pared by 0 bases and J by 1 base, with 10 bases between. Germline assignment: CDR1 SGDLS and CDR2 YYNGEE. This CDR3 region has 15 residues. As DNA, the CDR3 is TGTGCCAGCAGCGTAGGTCCCCAGGGTAACTATGGCTACACCTTC. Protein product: CASSVGPQGNYGYTF.

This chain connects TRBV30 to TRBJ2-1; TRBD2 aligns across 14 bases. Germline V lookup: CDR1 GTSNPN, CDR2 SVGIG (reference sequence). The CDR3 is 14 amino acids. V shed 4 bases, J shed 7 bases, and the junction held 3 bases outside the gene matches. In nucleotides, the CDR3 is TGTGCCTGGACGGGACTAGCGGGAGAGAATGAGCAGTTCTTC. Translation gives CAWTGLAGENEQFF.

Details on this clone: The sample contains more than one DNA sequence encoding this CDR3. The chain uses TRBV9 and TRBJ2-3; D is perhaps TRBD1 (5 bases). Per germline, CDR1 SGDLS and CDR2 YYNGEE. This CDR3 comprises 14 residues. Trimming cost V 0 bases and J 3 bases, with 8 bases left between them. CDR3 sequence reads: CASSVVSGTDTQYF. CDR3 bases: TGTGCCAGCAGCGTAGTCTCAGGGACAGATACGCAGTATTTT.

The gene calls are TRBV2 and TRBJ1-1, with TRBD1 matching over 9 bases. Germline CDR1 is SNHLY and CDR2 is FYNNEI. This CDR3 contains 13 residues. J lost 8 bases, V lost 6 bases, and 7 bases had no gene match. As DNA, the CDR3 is TGTGCCAGCAGCCGGGGGACAGGGAGCGAAGCTTTCTTT. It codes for CASSRGTGSEAFF. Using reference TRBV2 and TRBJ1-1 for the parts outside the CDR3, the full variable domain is EPEVTQTPSHQVTQMGQEVILRCVPISNHLYFYWYRQILGQKVEFLVSFYNNEISEKSEIFDDQFSVERPDGSNFTLKIRSTKLEDSAMYFCASSRGTGSEAFFGQGTRLTVV.

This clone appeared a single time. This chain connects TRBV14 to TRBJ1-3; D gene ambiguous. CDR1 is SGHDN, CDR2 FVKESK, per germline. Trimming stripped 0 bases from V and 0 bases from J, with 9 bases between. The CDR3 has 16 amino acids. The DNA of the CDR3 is TGTGCCAGCAGCCAAGATTTAGTCCGCTCTGGAAACACCATATATTTT. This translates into CASSQDLVRSGNTIYF.